The clone carrying this TCR beta chain was seen repeatedly, ten times or more. The sample carries other DNA sequences with the same CDR3. The sample originates from a study of shared clonotypes between healthy human individuals. Overall study context: Donors consisted of a couple of women and a few men between 18 and 49.

The material for each subset, its genomic DNA, was split evenly across several immunoSEQ plates. Profiling relied on immunoSEQ multiplex PCR, and the TCRdb table lists in-frame clones only, not all of them. This table has around 500,000 clones, 70% to 80% appearing once. The germline CDR1 and CDR2 sequences are LGHNA and YSLEER. The CDR3 extends over 16 amino acids. V was pared by 1 base and J by 4 bases, with 15 bases between. The clonotype was recovered from a woman aged 40 to 50 in good health. Some clones in this sample may be carry-over from other donors' samples. The gene calls are TRBV4-3 and TRBJ2-3; a possible D gene is TRBD2 (5 bases). The material sequenced was PBMCs. CDR3 loop: CASSQVGGSAADTQYF. The CDR3 DNA is TGCGCCAGCAGCCAAGTAGGAGGTAGCGCGGCAGATACGCAGTATTTT.